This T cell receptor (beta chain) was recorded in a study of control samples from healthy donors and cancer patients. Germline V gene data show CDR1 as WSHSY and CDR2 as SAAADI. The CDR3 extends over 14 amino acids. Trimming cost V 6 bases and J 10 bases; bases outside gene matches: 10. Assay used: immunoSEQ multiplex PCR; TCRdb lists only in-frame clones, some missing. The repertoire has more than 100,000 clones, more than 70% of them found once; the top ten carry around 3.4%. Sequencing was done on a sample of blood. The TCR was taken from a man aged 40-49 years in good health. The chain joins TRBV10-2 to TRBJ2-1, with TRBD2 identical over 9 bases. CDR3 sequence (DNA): TGCGCCAGCAGAGGGGCGGGGGGGCTCCACGAGCAGTTCTTC. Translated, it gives CASRGAGGLHEQFF.